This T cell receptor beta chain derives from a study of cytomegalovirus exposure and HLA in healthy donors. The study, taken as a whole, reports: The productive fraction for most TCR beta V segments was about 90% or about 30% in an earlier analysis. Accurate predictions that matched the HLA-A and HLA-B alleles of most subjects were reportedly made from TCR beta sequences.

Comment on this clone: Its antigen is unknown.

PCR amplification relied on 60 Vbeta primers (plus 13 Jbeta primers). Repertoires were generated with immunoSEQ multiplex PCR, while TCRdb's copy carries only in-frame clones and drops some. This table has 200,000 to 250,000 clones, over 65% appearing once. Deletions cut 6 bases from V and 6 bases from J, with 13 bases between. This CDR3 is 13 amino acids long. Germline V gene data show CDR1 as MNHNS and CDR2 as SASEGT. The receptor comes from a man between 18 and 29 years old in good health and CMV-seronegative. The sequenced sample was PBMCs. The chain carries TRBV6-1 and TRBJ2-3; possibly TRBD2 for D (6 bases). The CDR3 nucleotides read TGTGCCAGCAGCTTAAATCGGGGGGATACGCAGTATTTT. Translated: CASSLNRGDTQYF.